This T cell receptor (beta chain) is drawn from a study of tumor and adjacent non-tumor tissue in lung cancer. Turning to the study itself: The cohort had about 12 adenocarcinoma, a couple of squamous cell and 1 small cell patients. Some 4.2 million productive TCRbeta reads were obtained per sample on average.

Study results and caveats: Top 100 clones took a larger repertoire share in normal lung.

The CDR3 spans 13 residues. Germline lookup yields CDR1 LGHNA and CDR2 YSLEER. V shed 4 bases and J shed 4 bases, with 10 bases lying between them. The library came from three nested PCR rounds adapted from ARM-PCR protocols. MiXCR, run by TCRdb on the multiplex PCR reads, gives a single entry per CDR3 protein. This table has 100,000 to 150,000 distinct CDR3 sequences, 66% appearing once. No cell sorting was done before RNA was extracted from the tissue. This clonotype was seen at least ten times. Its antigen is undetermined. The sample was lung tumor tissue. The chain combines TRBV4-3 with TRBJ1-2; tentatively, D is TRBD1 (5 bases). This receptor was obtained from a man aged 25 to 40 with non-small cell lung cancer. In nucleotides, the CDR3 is TGCGCCAGCAGCCCTACAGGTCGCTATGGCTACACCTTC. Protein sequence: CASSPTGRYGYTF.